The 7 T cell receptor beta chains in this list originate from one sample, sequenced in a study of blood T cell repertoires in COVID-19. Using immunoSEQ multiplex PCR, the repertoire was profiled, and TCRdb retains in-frame clones only, with some absent. The sample records 90,000 to 100,000 clones, 65% to 90% being singletons. What was sequenced was peripheral blood. The receptors were gathered from a man at least 80 years old with acute or convalescent COVID-19.

V gene TRBV19 combines with J gene TRBJ2-1; D is possibly TRBD2 (7 bases). Trimming pared 1 base from V and 7 bases from J, leaving 11 bases between. The germline gives CDR1 LNHDA, CDR2 SQIVND (reference sequence). The CDR3 has 14 amino acids. CDR3: CASSIGGGGNEQFF. In DNA form, the CDR3 reads TGTGCCAGTAGTATAGGAGGGGGGGGGAATGAGCAGTTCTTC.

The J gene is TRBJ2-4, the V gene TRBV12-3 or TRBV12-4, with D tentatively TRBD1 (6 bases). V was pared by 4 bases and J by 7 bases, with 8 bases between. This CDR3 contains 12 residues. As DNA, the CDR3 is TGTGCCAGCAGTTCCCAGGGGAACATTCAGTACTTC. Translating gives CASSSQGNIQYF.

The chain has TRBV2 and TRBJ2-5; TRBD1 aligns across 9 bases. The trim removed 6 bases at V and 5 bases at J, leaving 4 bases unmatched. Per the germline V gene, CDR1 is SNHLY and CDR2 is FYNNEI. This CDR3 is 13 amino acids long. CDR3 amino acids: CASRGQGGETQYF. The CDR3 bases are TGTGCCAGCAGGGGACAGGGCGGGGAGACCCAGTACTTC.

This sequence joins TRBV29-1 and TRBJ1-1; 7 nucleotides line up with TRBD1. The CDR3 is 13 amino acids. In germline, CDR1 is SQVTM, CDR2 ANQGSEA. The V and J ends lost 4 bases and 5 bases, in that order; junction bases with no gene match: 7. The CDR3 coding sequence is TGCAGCGTTGGCAGGGGGACGCGGACTGAAGCTTTCTTT. This encodes CSVGRGTRTEAFF. Looking up the rest from reference TRBV29-1 and TRBJ1-1 gives the full variable domain: SAVISQKPSRDICQRGTSLTIQCQVDSQVTMMFWYRQQPGQSLTLIATANQGSEATYESGFVIDKFPISRPNLTFSTLTVSNMSPEDSSIYLCSVGRGTRTEAFFGQGTRLTVV.

This chain joins TRBV18 and TRBJ1-1; 8 bases map to TRBD1. J was trimmed by 3 bases and V by 4 bases; bases with no gene match: 4. The CDR3 totals 14 residues. Germline assignment: CDR1 KGHSH and CDR2 LQKENI. The CDR3 DNA sequence: TGTGCCAGCTCACTTCAGGACAGGGACACTGAAGCTTTCTTT. Translated: CASSLQDRDTEAFF.

The rearrangement uses TRBV30 and TRBJ1-2; 8 bases match TRBD1. CDR3 length equals 13 residues. From germline, CDR1 is GTSNPN and CDR2 SVGIG (reference sequence). V was clipped by 4 bases and J by 8 bases; unmatched bases: 9. CDR3 sequence: CAWTLTGAGGYTF. As DNA, the CDR3 is TGTGCCTGGACTTTGACAGGGGCGGGAGGCTACACCTTC.

V and J are TRBV11-2 and TRBJ2-7; 8 bases are shared with TRBD2. Per the germline V gene, CDR1 is SGHAT and CDR2 is FQNNGV. The CDR3 has 16 residues. V dropped 5 bases and J dropped 4; count of bases not matched to a gene: 13. The CDR3 loop is CASSPRGGLGPYEQYF. CDR3 DNA sequence: TGTGCCAGCAGCCCCCGGGGGGGACTAGGTCCATACGAGCAGTACTTC.